This T cell receptor (beta chain) appears in the sequencing data of a study of blood T cell repertoires in COVID-19. Study-level background: Sample material is recorded as cDNA or gDNA derived from T cells, B-cell-depleted T cells, or PBMCs.

Assay used: immunoSEQ multiplex PCR; TCRdb lists only in-frame clones, some missing. The profile covers a few hundred thousand clones, with about 87% appearing a single time and roughly 0.78% taken by the ten largest. V lost 3 bases and J 3 bases, leaving 11 bases between the germline ends. This CDR3 contains 14 residues. The germline V gene encodes CDR1 LNHDA and CDR2 SQIVND (reference sequence). The genes are TRBV19 and TRBJ1-2; D uncertain. The receptor's source is a man aged 18 to 30 with COVID-19, enrolled during active disease. Sequencing was done on a sample of peripheral blood. The CDR3 spells CASSMAGYDYGYTF. In DNA form, the CDR3 reads TGTGCCAGTAGTATGGCGGGATACGACTATGGCTACACCTTC.